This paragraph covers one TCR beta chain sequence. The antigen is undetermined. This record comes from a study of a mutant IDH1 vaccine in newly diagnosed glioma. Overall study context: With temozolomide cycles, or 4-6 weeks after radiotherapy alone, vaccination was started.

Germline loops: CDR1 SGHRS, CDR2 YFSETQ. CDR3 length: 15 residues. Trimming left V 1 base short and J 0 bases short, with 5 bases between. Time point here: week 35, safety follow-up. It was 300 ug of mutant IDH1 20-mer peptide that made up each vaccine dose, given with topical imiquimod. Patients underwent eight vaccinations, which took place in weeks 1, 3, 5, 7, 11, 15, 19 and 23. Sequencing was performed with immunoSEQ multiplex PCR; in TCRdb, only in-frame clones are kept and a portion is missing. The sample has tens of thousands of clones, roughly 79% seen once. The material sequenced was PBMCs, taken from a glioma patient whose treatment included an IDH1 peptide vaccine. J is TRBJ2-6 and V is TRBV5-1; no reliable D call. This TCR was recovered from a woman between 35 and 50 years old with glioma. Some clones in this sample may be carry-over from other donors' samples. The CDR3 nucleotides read TGCGCCAGCAGCTTGTCTAGCTCTGGGGCCAACGTCCTGACTTTC. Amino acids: CASSLSSSGANVLTF. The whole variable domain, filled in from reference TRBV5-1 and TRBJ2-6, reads KAGVTQTPRYLIKTRGQQVTLSCSPISGHRSVSWYQQTPGQGLQFLFEYFSETQRNKGNFPGRFSGRQFSNSRSEMNVSTLELGDSALYLCASSLSSSGANVLTFGAGSRLTVL.